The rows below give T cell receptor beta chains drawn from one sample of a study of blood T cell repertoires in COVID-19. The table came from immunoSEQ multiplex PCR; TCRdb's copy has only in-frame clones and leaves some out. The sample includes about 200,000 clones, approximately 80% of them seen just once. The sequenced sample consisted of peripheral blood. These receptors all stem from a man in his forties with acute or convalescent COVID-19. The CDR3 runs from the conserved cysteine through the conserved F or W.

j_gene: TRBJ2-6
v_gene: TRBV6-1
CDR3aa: CASSDRGQNIVSGANVLTF

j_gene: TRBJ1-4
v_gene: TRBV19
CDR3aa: CASSIGQGGEKLFF

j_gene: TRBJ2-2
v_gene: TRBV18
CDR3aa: CASSPQRPNTGELFF

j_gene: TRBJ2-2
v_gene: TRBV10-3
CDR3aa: CASHGGAGELFF

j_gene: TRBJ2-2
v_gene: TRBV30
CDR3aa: CAWNSGRGTGELFF

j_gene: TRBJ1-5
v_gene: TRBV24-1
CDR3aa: CATSDGQGLNQPQHF

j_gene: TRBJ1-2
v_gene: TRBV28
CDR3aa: CASSLLAGGLYGYTF

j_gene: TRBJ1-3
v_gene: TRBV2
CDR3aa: CASSEQLTGGGNTIYF

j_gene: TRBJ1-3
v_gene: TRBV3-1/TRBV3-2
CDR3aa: CASSPTRGTDGNTIYF

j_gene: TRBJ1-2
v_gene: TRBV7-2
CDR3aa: CASSPDRSYGYTF

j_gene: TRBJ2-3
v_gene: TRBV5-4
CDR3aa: CASSLSQGQGADTQYF

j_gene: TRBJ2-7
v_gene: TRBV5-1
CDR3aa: CASSPGTGGGEQYF

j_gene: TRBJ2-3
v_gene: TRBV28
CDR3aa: CASGYLRADTQYF

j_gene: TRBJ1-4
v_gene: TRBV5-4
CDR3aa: CASRPGGENEKLFF

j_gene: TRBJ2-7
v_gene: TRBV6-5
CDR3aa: CASSYNGRVGEQYF

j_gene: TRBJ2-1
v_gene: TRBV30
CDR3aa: CAWSTKRSSYNEQFF

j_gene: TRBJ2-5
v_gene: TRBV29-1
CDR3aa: CSVVGVETQYF

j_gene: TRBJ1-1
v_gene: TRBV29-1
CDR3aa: CSVRTGAEAFF

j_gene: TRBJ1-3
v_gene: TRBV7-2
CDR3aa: CATKPGSSGNTIYF

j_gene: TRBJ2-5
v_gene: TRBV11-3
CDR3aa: CASSAQGLQETQYF

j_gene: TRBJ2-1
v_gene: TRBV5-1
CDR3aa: CASSPGWGDHNEQFF

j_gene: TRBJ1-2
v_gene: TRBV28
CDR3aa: CASRAPYGTRGYTF

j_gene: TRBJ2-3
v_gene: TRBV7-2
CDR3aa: CASEGGGLVGTQYF

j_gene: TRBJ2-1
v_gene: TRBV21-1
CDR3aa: CASSKGGTGILFF

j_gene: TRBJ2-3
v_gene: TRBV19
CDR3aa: CASSSSGRLDTQYF

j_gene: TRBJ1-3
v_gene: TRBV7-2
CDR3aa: CASSLYRGRGNTIYF

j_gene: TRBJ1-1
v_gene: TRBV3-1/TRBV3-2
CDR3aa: CASSQDPRDTEAFF

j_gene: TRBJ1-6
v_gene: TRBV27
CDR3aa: CASSPLDSPLHF

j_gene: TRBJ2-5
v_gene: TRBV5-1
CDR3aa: CASSLALADQETQYF

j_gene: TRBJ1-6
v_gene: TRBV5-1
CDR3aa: CASSLEGGTNSPLHF

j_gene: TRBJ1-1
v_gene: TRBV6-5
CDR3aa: CASTTWGGSRTEAFF

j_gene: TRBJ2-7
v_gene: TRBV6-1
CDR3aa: CASSELGQSYEQYF